Sequencing of this TCR beta chain was carried out in a study of blood T cell repertoires in COVID-19. The CDR3 consists of 16 residues. Trimming cost V 3 bases and J 5 bases, with 20 bases left between them. Germline loops: CDR1 MDHEN, CDR2 SYDVKM. Data came from immunoSEQ multiplex PCR; TCRdb stores just in-frame clones and leaves some out. This table has approximately 240,000 clones, over 75% appearing once. The gene calls are TRBV28 and TRBJ2-7, with D possibly being TRBD2 (6 bases). This TCR derives from a woman in her thirties or forties who had recovered from COVID-19. Sequencing was performed on peripheral blood. The CDR3 DNA reads TGTGCCAGCAGTTTGCGATCGGCGGGGCTACGGAACGAGCAGTACTTC. Translated: CASSLRSAGLRNEQYF.